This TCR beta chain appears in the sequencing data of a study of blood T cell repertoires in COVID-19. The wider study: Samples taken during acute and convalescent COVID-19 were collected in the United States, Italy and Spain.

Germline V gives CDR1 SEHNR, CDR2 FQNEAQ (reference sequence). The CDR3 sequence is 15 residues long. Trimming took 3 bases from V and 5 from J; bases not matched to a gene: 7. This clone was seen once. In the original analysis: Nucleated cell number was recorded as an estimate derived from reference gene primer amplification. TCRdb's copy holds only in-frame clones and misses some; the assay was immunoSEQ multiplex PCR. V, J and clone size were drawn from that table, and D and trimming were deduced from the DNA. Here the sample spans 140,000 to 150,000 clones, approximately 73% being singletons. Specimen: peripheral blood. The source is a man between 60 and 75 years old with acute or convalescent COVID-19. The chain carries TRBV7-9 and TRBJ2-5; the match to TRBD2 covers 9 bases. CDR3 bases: TGTGCCAGCAGCTTGGGAGGGACTAGCAGGGAGACCCAGTACTTC. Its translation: CASSLGGTSRETQYF.